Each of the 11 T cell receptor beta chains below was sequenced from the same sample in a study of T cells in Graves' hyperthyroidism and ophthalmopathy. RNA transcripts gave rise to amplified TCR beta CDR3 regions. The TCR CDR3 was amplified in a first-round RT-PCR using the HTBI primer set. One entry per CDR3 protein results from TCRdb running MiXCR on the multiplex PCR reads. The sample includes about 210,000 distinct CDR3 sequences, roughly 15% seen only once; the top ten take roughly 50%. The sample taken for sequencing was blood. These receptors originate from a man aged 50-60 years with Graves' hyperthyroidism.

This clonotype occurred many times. CDR3 region: CAWSVPGVTLVRNTIYF. CDR3 nucleotides: TGTGCCTGGAGTGTTCCAGGAGTTACCCTTGTGAGGAACACCATATATTTT. The chain couples TRBV30 to TRBJ1-3; D call uncertain. Per the germline V gene, CDR1 is GTSNPN and CDR2 is SVGIG (reference sequence). The CDR3 contains 17 residues. The ends were cut back, 0 bases at V and 7 bases at J, with 22 bases in the middle.

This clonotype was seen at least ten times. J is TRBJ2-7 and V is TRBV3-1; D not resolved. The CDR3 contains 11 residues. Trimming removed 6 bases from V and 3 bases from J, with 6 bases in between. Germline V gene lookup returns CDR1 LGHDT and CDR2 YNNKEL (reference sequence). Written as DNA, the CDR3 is TGTGCCAGCAGTCGCCTCTACGAGCAGTACTTC. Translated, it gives CASSRLYEQYF.

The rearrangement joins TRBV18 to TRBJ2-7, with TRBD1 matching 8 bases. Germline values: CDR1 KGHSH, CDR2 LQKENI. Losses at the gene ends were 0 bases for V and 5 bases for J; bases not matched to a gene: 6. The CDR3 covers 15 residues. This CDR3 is CASSPPRTGRDEQYF. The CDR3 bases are TGTGCCAGCTCACCACCTCGGACAGGGCGGGACGAGCAGTACTTC.

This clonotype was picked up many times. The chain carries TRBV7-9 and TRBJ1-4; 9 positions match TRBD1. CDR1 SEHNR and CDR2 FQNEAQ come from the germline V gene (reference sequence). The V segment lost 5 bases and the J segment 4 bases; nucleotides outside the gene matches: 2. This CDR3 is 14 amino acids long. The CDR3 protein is CASSRGQGNEKLFF. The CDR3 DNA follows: TGTGCCAGCAGCCGGGGACAGGGTAATGAAAAACTGTTTTTT.

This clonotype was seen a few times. The CDR3 loop is CASSLAISGETQYF. DNA for the CDR3: TGTGCCAGCAGCTTGGCGATTTCCGGGGAGACCCAGTACTTC. The chain has TRBV11-2 and TRBJ2-5; D ambiguous. The ends were cut back, 3 bases at V and 5 bases at J, with 13 bases in the middle. Germline V CDR1 and CDR2: SGHAT, FQNNGV. The CDR3 has 14 residues.

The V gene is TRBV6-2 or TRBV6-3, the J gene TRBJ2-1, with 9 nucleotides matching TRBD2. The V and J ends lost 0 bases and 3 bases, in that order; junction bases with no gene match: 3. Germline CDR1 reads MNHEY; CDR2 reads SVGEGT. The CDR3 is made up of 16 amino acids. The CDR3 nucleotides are TGTGCCAGCAGTTACTCTGGCGGGAGGGACTACAATGAGCAGTTCTTC. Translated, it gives CASSYSGGRDYNEQFF.

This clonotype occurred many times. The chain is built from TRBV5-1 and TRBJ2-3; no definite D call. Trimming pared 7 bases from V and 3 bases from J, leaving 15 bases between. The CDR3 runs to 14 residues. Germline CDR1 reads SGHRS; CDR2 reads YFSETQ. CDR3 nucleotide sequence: TGCGCCAGCCAGGCAGCGCCGAATACAGATACGCAGTATTTT. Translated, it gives CASQAAPNTDTQYF.

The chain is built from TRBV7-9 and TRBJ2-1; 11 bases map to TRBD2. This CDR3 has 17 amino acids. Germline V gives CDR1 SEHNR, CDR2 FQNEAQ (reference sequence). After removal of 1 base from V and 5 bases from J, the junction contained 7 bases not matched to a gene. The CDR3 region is CASSLGLGTSGNNEQFF. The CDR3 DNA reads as TGTGCCAGCAGCTTAGGTTTAGGGACTAGCGGAAACAATGAGCAGTTCTTC.

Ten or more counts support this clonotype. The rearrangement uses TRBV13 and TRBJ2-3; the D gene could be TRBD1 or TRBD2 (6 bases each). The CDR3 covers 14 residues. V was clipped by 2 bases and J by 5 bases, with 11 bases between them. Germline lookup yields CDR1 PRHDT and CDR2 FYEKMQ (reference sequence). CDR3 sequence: CASSLWGAGDTQYF. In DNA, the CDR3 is TGTGCCAGCAGCTTATGGGGGGCCGGAGATACGCAGTATTTT.

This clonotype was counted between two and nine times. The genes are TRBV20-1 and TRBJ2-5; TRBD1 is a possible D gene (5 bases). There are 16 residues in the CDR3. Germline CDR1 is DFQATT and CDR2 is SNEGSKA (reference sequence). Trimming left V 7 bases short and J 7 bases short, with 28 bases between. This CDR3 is CSVRGGPSRPGATQYF. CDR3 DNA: TGCAGTGTTAGGGGTGGACCTAGTCGACCGGGTGCGACCCAGTACTTC.

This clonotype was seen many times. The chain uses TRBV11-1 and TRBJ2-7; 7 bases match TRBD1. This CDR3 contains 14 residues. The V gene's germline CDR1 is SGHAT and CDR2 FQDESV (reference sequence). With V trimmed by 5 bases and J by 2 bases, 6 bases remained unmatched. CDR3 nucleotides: TGTGCCAGCAGCGCATCAACAGGGGCCTACGAGCAGTACTTC. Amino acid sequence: CASSASTGAYEQYF.